The 10 T cell receptor beta chains reported below all come from one sample, sequenced in a study of low-dose radiotherapy and immunotherapy resistance in tumors. TRAV and TRBV primers primed cDNA for both TCRalpha and TCRbeta. TCRs underwent 20 PCR cycles of amplification with a constant-region primer and V-primer adapter. TCRdb processed the reads anew with MiXCR; each CDR3 protein has one entry. This table has about 84,000 distinct CDR3 sequences, around 17% appearing once. Sample time point: after trial treatment. Noted treatment: LDRT plus nivolumab, ipilimumab, low-dose cyclophosphamide and aspirin (RACIN trial). The sample in question was PBMCs, obtained after low-dose radiotherapy plus immunotherapy. The receptors originated from a male donor with prostate cancer.

This clonotype was detected many times. This chain links TRBV28 with TRBJ1-4; 8 bases align to TRBD1. Per the germline V gene, CDR1 is MDHEN and CDR2 is SYDVKM. With V trimmed by 8 bases and J by 7 bases, 12 bases remained unmatched. The CDR3 length is 15 residues. CDR3 region: CASGMSGGKGEKLFF. In nucleotides, the CDR3 is TGTGCCAGCGGCATGTCAGGGGGCAAGGGTGAAAAACTGTTTTTT.

In its sample, this clonotype was seen many times. The chain is built from TRBV6-7 and TRBJ2-5; 7 nucleotides agree with TRBD1. TRBV6-7 is an open reading frame whose function is uncertain. Trimming removed 2 bases from V and 2 bases from J; junction bases left unmatched: 2. CDR3 length: 14 residues. The chain's CDR3 is CASSYADRQETQYF. CDR3 sequence (DNA): TGTGCCAGCAGTTACGCGGACAGGCAAGAGACCCAGTACTTC.

This clonotype has ten or more counts. The chain combines TRBV6-6 with TRBJ2-5; 9 bases map to TRBD1. The CDR3 has 17 amino acids. After removal of 0 bases from V and 4 bases from J, the junction contained 9 bases not matched to a gene. Per germline, CDR1 MNHNY and CDR2 SVGAGI (reference sequence). The CDR3 loop reads CASSYSGRTGVRETQYF. The DNA of the CDR3 is TGTGCCAGCAGTTACTCTGGTCGGACAGGGGTACGAGAGACCCAGTACTTC.

This chain connects TRBV27 to TRBJ2-5; 9 bases agree with TRBD1. The V gene end was trimmed by 0 bases and the J gene end by 8 bases; junction bases not matched to a gene: 13. Germline V lookup: CDR1 MNHEY, CDR2 SMNVEV (reference sequence). This CDR3 is built from 17 residues. The CDR3 sequence is CASSLSFGTGRGGTQYF. The CDR3 nucleotides read TGTGCCAGCAGTTTATCTTTTGGGACAGGGCGAGGGGGCACCCAGTACTTC.

This clonotype was counted at least ten times. V and J are TRBV28 and TRBJ2-1; D may be TRBD2 (5 bases). The CDR3 is made up of 13 amino acids. V was shortened by 6 bases and J by 8 bases, with 14 bases between the two germline ends. Germline CDR1 MDHEN, CDR2 SYDVKM. CDR3 nucleotides: TGTGCCAGCAGCCGGACTGGCGGCTATGAGCAGTTCTTC. Its translation: CASSRTGGYEQFF.

This clonotype was detected a few times. DNA for the CDR3: TGTGCCAGCAGCACCCGGACTAGTGGTACAGATACGCAGTATTTT. Protein: CASSTRTSGTDTQYF. The chain has TRBV7-8 and TRBJ2-3; TRBD2 matches 7 bases. CDR1 and CDR2 (germline): SGHVS, FQNEAQ. The CDR3 length is 15 residues. With V trimmed by 5 bases and J by 3 bases, 8 bases remained unmatched.

The rearrangement joins TRBV27 to TRBJ2-2, with D perhaps matching TRBD1 (6 bases). The CDR3 length is 14 residues. The V gene lost 5 bases and the J gene lost 17 bases, with 24 bases spanning the gap. Germline V gene sequence: CDR1 MNHEY, CDR2 SMNVEV (reference sequence). CDR3 DNA sequence: TGTGCCAGCAGTGGCCACAGGGACACCGGCAGCTGTTTTTTT. It codes for CASSGHRDTGSCFF.

This clonotype has a handful of counts. The chain links TRBV27 to TRBJ2-7; TRBD1 agrees at 10 bases. Germline V lookup: CDR1 MNHEY, CDR2 SMNVEV (reference sequence). With 5 bases clipped from V and 3 bases from J, the junction kept 7 bases outside the gene matches. The CDR3 runs 15 residues. The CDR3 bases are TGTGCCAGCAGTCCAACCGGGACAGGGGACTACGAGCAGTACTTC. This codes for CASSPTGTGDYEQYF.

This clonotype has just a few counts. The chain employs TRBV7-2 and TRBJ2-5, with TRBD2 identical over 12 bases. CDR1 is SGHTA and CDR2 is FQGNSA in the germline V gene. The V and J ends lost 3 bases and 4 bases, in that order; junction bases with no gene match: 3. The CDR3 is 15 residues long. CDR3 in amino acids: CASSLTSGSAETQYF. As DNA, the CDR3 is TGTGCCAGCAGCTTGACTAGCGGGAGCGCAGAGACCCAGTACTTC.

This clonotype was found many times. This chain joins TRBV5-4 and TRBJ2-5; perhaps TRBD2 as D (6 bases). In germline, CDR1 is SGHNT, CDR2 YYREEE (reference sequence). The CDR3 length is 15 residues. The V gene lost 0 bases and the J gene lost 9 bases, with 18 bases spanning the gap. CDR3 sequence (DNA): TGTGCCAGCAGCTTGGCCGGAGGGCTTGATCGGGCCCAGTACTTC. It translates to CASSLAGGLDRAQYF. The variable domain in full, with the rest retrieved from reference TRBV5-4 and TRBJ2-5, is ETGVTQSPTHLIKTRGQQVTLRCSSQSGHNTVSWYQQALGQGPQFIFQYYREEENGRGNFPPRFSGLQFPNYSSELNVNALELDDSALYLCASSLAGGLDRAQYFGPGTRLLVL.